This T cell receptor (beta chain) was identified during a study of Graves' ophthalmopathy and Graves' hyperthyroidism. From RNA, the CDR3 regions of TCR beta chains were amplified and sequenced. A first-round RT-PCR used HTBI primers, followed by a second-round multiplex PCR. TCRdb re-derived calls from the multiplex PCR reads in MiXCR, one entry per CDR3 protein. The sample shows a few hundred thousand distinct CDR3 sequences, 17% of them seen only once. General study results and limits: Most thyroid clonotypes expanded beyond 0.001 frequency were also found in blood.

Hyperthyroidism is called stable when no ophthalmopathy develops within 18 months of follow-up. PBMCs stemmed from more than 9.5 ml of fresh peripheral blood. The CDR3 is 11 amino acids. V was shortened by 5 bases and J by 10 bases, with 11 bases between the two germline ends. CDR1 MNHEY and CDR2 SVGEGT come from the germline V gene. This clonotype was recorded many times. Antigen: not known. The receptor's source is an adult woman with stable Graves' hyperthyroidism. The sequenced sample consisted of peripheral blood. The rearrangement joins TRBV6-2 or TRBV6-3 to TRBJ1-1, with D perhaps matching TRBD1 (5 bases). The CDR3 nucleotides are TGTGCCAGCAGTACCGCCGGGGCAGCTTTCTTT. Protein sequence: CASSTAGAAFF.